Below are 6 T cell receptor beta chains sequenced from a single sample in a study of blood T cell repertoires in COVID-19. The table came from immunoSEQ multiplex PCR; TCRdb's copy has only in-frame clones and leaves some out. The data show over 200,000 clones, with roughly 85% seen just once and about 12% held by the top ten. The specimen was peripheral blood. The receptors stem from a woman between 18 and 29 years old who had recovered from COVID-19.

The chain uses TRBV27 and TRBJ2-1, with D perhaps TRBD2 (6 bases). The CDR3 loop spans 13 amino acids. V shed 10 bases and J shed 5 bases, with 15 bases lying between them. From germline, CDR1 is MNHEY and CDR2 SMNVEV (reference sequence). This CDR3 reads CATKGLPDNEQFF. The CDR3 nucleotides read TGTGCCACAAAAGGACTACCCGACAATGAGCAGTTCTTC.

This chain links TRBV24-1 with TRBJ1-2; 7 positions match TRBD1. J lost 6 bases, V lost 4 bases, and 7 bases had no gene match. Germline loops: CDR1 KGHDR, CDR2 SFDVKD. There are 14 residues in the CDR3. CDR3 loop: CATSENDRADGYTF. CDR3 coding DNA: TGTGCCACCAGTGAAAATGACAGGGCTGATGGCTACACCTTC.

V usage is TRBV19 and J usage is TRBJ2-7, with D possibly matching TRBD2 (6 bases). CDR1 is LNHDA, CDR2 SQIVND, per germline (reference sequence). The V end was cut by 7 bases, the J end by 5 bases, with 21 bases between. This CDR3 has 15 residues. The CDR3 loop reads CASTTGRDAYHEQYF. The DNA for the CDR3 is TGTGCCAGTACCACGGGGCGGGACGCTTACCACGAGCAGTACTTC.

Turning to this clone: Compared with germline, one end of the junction differs, possibly owing to a read error. V and J are TRBV4-3 and TRBJ2-1; D is perhaps TRBD2 (5 bases). Germline-derived CDR1 and CDR2 are LGHNA and YSLEER. This CDR3 contains 14 residues. The CDR3 DNA reads TGCGCCAGCAGCGAAGATCGGGCGGGTAGAGAGCAGTTCTTC. This encodes CASSEDRAGREQFF.

The rearrangement links TRBV5-1 to TRBJ2-1; 10 bases agree with TRBD1. V lost 4 bases and J lost 8; bases outside the gene matches: 12. Germline CDR1 is SGHRS and CDR2 is YFSETQ. CDR3 length: 16 residues. CDR3 bases: TGCGCCAGCAGCCCAGGGACAGGGGCTGGAGGGCATGAGCAGTTCTTC. Encoded protein: CASSPGTGAGGHEQFF.

The J gene is TRBJ2-7, the V gene TRBV9, with D possibly being TRBD2 (5 bases). V was trimmed by 2 bases and J by 4 bases, leaving 10 bases between them. CDR1 SGDLS and CDR2 YYNGEE come from the germline V gene. The CDR3 runs 13 residues. The chain's CDR3 is CASSVVSGYEQYF. In DNA, the CDR3 is TGTGCCAGCAGCGTCGTGAGCGGTTACGAGCAGTACTTC.